This TCR beta chain was recovered during a study of regulatory T cells in long-lasting Graves disease. In this sample, this clonotype turned up many times. According to the study, TCR beta libraries were built with iRepertoire HTBI primers and CDR3-region Arm-PCR. TCRdb passed the multiplex PCR reads through MiXCR, listing each CDR3 protein once. The sample carries about 220,000 distinct CDR3 sequences, roughly 19% recorded once. As for time point: newly diagnosed GD, antithyroid drugs for less than 3 months. TCR sequences were obtained from RNA taken from PBMCs. Trimming took off 3 bases at V and 3 bases at J, with 9 bases between the two ends. Germline V lookup: CDR1 GTSNPN, CDR2 SVGIG (reference sequence). The CDR3 totals 12 residues. These data were likewise used in another study, on T cells in Graves' hyperthyroidism and ophthalmopathy.

The clonotype was recovered from a woman in her 30s with Graves disease. Specimen: peripheral blood mononuclear cells (PBMCs), collected at new diagnosis, from a patient treated with antithyroid drugs. The chain uses TRBV30 and TRBJ2-7; D is possibly TRBD1 (5 bases). CDR3 coding DNA: TGTGCCTGGAGATCAGGGTTCTACGAGCAGTACTTC. This encodes CAWRSGFYEQYF.